The present T cell receptor beta chain was sequenced within a study of post-analysis software for immune sequencing data. Study-wide background: Relapsing-remitting, secondary progressive and progressive-relapsing multiple sclerosis courses were included.

This CDR3 has 17 amino acids. V shed 5 bases and J 2 bases; nucleotides not matched to a gene: 14. CDR1 SGHVS and CDR2 FQNEAQ come from the germline V gene. Libraries were made from TCR beta cDNA, and they carried unique molecular identifiers. In TCRdb, the PCR reads were re-called with MiXCR into one record per CDR3 protein. Among about 200,000 distinct CDR3 sequences listed, roughly 30% were seen once. With regard to this clonotype: Its specificity is unknown.

Whole-study findings and limits: By F measure, samples from a shared preparation batch strongly co-clustered. Patients with multiple sclerosis recorded significantly lower normalized Chao1 diversity than controls, the study found. In patients, TRBV5-6, TRBV5-1 and TRBV20-1 belonged to roughly five TRBV segments found more frequently than in controls.

The specimen sequenced was blood. This sequence was found in a girl aged 2-17 years with multiple sclerosis. The chain couples TRBV7-8 to TRBJ2-7; TRBD2 matches 8 bases. The CDR3 spells CASSPPFVGTRPYEQYF. For the CDR3, the DNA is TGTGCCAGCAGCCCCCCCTTTGTCGGGACTAGACCCTACGAGCAGTACTTC.